One sample yielded the 7 T cell receptor beta chains listed below, sequenced in a study of blood T cell repertoires in COVID-19. Generated by immunoSEQ multiplex PCR, the TCRdb table keeps only in-frame clones and is missing some. This table has 150,000 to 200,000 clones, 74% appearing once. Sequencing was carried out using peripheral blood. The receptors derive from a woman of 80 years or more with acute or convalescent COVID-19.

This chain connects TRBV2 to TRBJ2-1; D is unclear. Per germline, CDR1 SNHLY and CDR2 FYNNEI. The CDR3 is 12 residues long. V shed 8 bases and J shed 9 bases, with 14 bases lying between them. CDR3 sequence reads: CASRYEFGEQFF. Here the CDR3 DNA reads TGTGCCAGCCGGTACGAGTTCGGTGAGCAGTTCTTC.

This clone was seen a handful of times. The chain joins TRBV29-1 to TRBJ2-5; D is unclear. CDR1 and CDR2 from the germline V gene are SQVTM and ANQGSEA. The CDR3 extends over 13 amino acids. V was trimmed by 2 bases and J by 2 bases, leaving 9 bases between them. In DNA, the CDR3 is TGCAGCGTTGAACCCACAGCTCAAGAGACCCAGTACTTC. This translates into CSVEPTAQETQYF.

J is TRBJ1-5 and V is TRBV4-2, with TRBD1 as a possible D gene (5 bases). This CDR3 is built from 15 residues. V lost 3 bases and J lost 0, with 9 bases in between. Germline assignment: CDR1 LGHNA and CDR2 YNFKEQ. The CDR3 sequence: CASSQRQHSNQPQHF. CDR3 DNA: TGTGCCAGCAGCCAGAGACAGCATAGCAATCAGCCCCAGCATTTT.

This clone was counted a single time. The chain is built from TRBV28 and TRBJ2-3; D remains ambiguous. Germline values: CDR1 MDHEN, CDR2 SYDVKM. Trimming left V 4 bases short and J 3 bases short, with 8 bases between. The CDR3 extends over 13 amino acids. Here the CDR3 DNA reads TGTGCCAGCAGTTCCCCCAGGACAGATACGCAGTATTTT. Its protein is CASSSPRTDTQYF.

This chain uses TRBV5-1 with TRBJ1-4; a possible D gene is TRBD1 (5 bases). V lost 4 bases to trimming and J lost 8 bases, with 18 bases between them. CDR3 size: 15 residues. Germline lookup yields CDR1 SGHRS and CDR2 YFSETQ. CDR3 sequence reads: CASSPAGEGREKLFF. The CDR3 DNA reads TGCGCCAGCAGCCCTGCCGGGGAGGGGCGGGAAAAACTGTTTTTT.

The rearrangement links TRBV11-2 to TRBJ2-1, with TRBD2 matching over 9 bases. Germline V gene lookup returns CDR1 SGHAT and CDR2 FQNNGV. Trimming cost V 0 bases and J 4 bases; bases outside gene matches: 4. This CDR3 spans 16 amino acids. In nucleotides, the CDR3 is TGTGCCAGCAGCTTAGACGCGGGAGGGTGGTACAATGAGCAGTTCTTC. Its translation: CASSLDAGGWYNEQFF.

The chain has TRBV10-3 and TRBJ1-5; D is perhaps TRBD1 (6 bases). Germline CDR1 reads ENHRY; CDR2 reads SYGVKD. The CDR3 loop spans 15 amino acids. V lost 3 bases to trimming and J lost 7 bases, with 16 bases between them. The CDR3, as DNA: TGTGCCATCAGTGACTCGACAGGTGAACAGCAGCCCCAGCATTTT. Amino acids: CAISDSTGEQQPQHF.